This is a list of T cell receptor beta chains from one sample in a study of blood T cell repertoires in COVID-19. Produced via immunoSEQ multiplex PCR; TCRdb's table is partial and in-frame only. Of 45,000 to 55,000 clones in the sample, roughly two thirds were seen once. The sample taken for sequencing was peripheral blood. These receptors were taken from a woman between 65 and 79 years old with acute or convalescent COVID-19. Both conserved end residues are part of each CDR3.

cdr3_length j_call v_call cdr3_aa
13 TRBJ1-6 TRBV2 CASSDYRGSPLHF
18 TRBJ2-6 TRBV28 CASSSPSSGSSGANVLTF
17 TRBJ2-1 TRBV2 CASTYPIGTSGTNEQFF
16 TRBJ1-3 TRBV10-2 CASSESIQGPGNTIYF
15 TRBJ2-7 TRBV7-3 CASSMTGGALGEQYF
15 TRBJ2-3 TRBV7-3 CASSPGGGNTDTQYF
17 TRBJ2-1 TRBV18 CASSTTSGLSSYNEQFF
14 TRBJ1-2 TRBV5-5 CASSFGGINYGYTF
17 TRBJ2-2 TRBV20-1 CSASRSSGDGYTGELFF
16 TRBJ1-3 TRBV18 CASSPGQLKSGNTIYF
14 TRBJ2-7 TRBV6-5 CASRQLAGGYEQYF
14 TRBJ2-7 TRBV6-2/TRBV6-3 CASSASTGPNEQYF
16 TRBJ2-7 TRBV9 CASSATREGSSYEQYF
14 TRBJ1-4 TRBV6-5 CASTRRDRGEKLFF
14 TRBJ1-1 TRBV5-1 CASSPTGLNTEAFF
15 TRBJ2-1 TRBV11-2 CASSLDSQGYNEQFF
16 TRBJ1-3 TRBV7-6 CASSLNRAPSGNTIYF
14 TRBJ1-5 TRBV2 CASSWLANNQPQHF
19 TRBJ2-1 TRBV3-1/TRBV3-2 CASSQPGLAGIDSYNEQFF
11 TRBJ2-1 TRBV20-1 CSAGVRGEQFF
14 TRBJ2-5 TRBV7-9 CASSSHGGLETQYF
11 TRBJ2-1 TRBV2 CASNRGNEQFF
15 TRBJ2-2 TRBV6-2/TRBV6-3 CASSSLGGQTGELFF
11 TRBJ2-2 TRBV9 CASSNGGELFF
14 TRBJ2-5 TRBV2 CASKTGTGAETQYF
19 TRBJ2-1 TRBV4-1 CASSQDHGTSDDSYNEQFF
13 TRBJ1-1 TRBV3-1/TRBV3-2 CASSQETGVEPFF
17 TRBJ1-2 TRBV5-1 CASSLEGINRGRDGYTF
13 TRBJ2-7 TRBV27 CASSILDSEEQYF
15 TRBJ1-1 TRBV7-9 CASSEGQGMGTEAFF
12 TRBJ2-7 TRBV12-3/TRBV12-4 CATSGDSYEQYF
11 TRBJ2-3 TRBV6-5 CASGETDTQYF
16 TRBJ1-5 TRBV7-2 CASSPGPGQGNQPQHF
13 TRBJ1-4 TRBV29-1 CSVEGTGDEKLFF
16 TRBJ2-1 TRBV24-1 CATSDLGGATPNEQFF
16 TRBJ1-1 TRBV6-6 CASSRVTGGLNTEAFF
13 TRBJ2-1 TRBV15 CATSNTRGVEQFF
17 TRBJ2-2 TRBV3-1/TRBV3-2 CASSQGLAATNTGELFF
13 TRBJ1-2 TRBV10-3 CANSGTGGPGYTF
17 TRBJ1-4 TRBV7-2 CASSLGTGGFGNEKLFF
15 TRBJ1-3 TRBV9 CASSSYGGSGNTIYF
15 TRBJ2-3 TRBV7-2 CASSSLAGGSDTQYF
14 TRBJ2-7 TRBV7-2 CASSLTSGSHEQYF
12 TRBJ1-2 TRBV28 CASRRQGYGYTF
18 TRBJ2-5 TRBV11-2 CASSLGGGSGGAGKTQYF
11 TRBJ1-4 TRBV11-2 CASSSYEKLFF
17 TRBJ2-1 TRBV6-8 CALRCSGGRIDYNEQFF
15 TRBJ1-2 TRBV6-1 CASSDPAPGPYGYTF
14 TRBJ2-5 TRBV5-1 CASSLGGGGETQYF
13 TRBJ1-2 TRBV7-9 CASSLMADYGYTF